This TCR beta chain originates from a study of STAT5B mutations in CD4+ large granular lymphocyte leukemia. Overall study findings and caveats: Compared with healthy controls (2/35), patient top clones favored TRBV06 (8/27).

Worth noting for this clone: Its antigen is undetermined.

Profiled with immunoSEQ multiplex PCR; TCRdb holds only in-frame clones, not every one. The table includes about 24,000 clones, roughly 70% detected once. CDR3 length equals 18 residues. From germline, CDR1 is SGDLS and CDR2 YYNGEE. V gave up 4 bases and J gave up 4 bases; unmatched junction bases: 10. The receptor comes from a human donor in good health. The chain combines TRBV9 with TRBJ2-1, with 14 bases lining up with TRBD2. Sequencing input: CD4+ T cells from blood buffy coats. DNA of the CDR3: TGTGCCAGCAGCCGAATTCCGGGACTAGCGGGGGCTTACAATGAGCAGTTCTTC. Residues: CASSRIPGLAGAYNEQFF.